A selection of T cell receptor beta chains follows, all from one sample in a study of T cells in Graves' hyperthyroidism and ophthalmopathy. TCRdb reanalysed the multiplex PCR reads using MiXCR and keeps one entry per CDR3 protein. The data show 550,000 to 600,000 distinct CDR3 sequences, 16% seen once. Sequencing was carried out using blood. Receptors were obtained from a woman between 18 and 29 years old with Graves' hyperthyroidism. CDR3s include the opening cysteine and the closing phenylalanine or tryptophan. Each record gives: J gene, V gene, D gene, clone size, CDR3 DNA, CDR3 protein. A D gene is named only where the DNA matches it firmly. Clone size is given for some rows only: seen once, a few or many times, or a class if the clone is expanded.

TRBJ2-1	TRBV27	.	few	TGTGCCAGCAGTTTCTCGGACGGGGAATACAATGAGCAGTTCTTC	CASSFSDGEYNEQFF
TRBJ2-7	TRBV10-3	.	many	TGTGCCATCAGTGTAGGGGACACCTCCTACGAGCAGTACTTC	CAISVGDTSYEQYF
TRBJ2-1	TRBV3-1	.	many	TGTGCCAGCAGCCATGAAGGCATTTCCTACAATGAGCAGTTCTTC	CASSHEGISYNEQFF
TRBJ2-4	TRBV15	.	.	TGTGCCACCAGCAGAGATCTCGGGGTTCAGTACTTC	CATSRDLGVQYF
TRBJ1-1	TRBV20-1	.	few	TGCAGTGCTTCTAGGACAACTATGAACACTGAAGCTTTCTTT	CSASRTTMNTEAFF
TRBJ1-2	TRBV6-2/TRBV6-3	.	.	TGTGCCAGCAGCTACAGGGTGGTCGGCGGCTACACCTTC	CASSYRVVGGYTF
TRBJ1-1	TRBV12-3/TRBV12-4	.	few	TGTGCCAGCAGTACATCGGCCAGATTTAACACTGAAGCTTTCTTT	CASSTSARFNTEAFF
TRBJ1-1	TRBV28	TRBD1	.	TGTGCCAGCAGTTTGGACAGGGGGGCTTTCTTT	CASSLDRGAFF
TRBJ1-5	TRBV18	TRBD1	few	TGTGCCAGCTCACCACAGACAGGGTTCGGACAGCCCCAGCATTTT	CASSPQTGFGQPQHF
TRBJ1-6	TRBV6-1	.	.	TGTGCCAGCACCCCAGCGGGAGGCGGGCAACAATCACCCCTCCACTTT	CASTPAGGGQQSPLHF
TRBJ1-1	TRBV7-9	.	many	TGTGCCAGCAGCCGAATTAGGGGGACTGAAGCTTTCTTT	CASSRIRGTEAFF
TRBJ1-1	TRBV20-1	.	.	TGCAGTGCGGGGAACCCAGGGATAGACACTGAAGCTTTCTTT	CSAGNPGIDTEAFF
TRBJ2-3	TRBV5-1	.	.	TGTGCCAGCAGCTCGAGGGGGGGTCAAGATACGCAGTATTTT	CASSSRGGQDTQYF
TRBJ2-1	TRBV20-1	TRBD2	.	TGCAGTGCGAAACCGGGACTAGCTCAGTTCCGTGAGCAGTTCTTC	CSAKPGLAQFREQFF
TRBJ1-5	TRBV20-1	TRBD1	.	TGCAGTGCAAACGACAGGGGAGGTGGGCAGCCCCAGCATTTT	CSANDRGGGQPQHF
TRBJ2-7	TRBV28	TRBD2	.	TGTGCCAGCAGTTTGGGGCGGGAGCCCTACGAGCAGTACTTC	CASSLGREPYEQYF
TRBJ2-1	TRBV5-1	.	many	TGCGCCAGCAGCTCGACGGGCAATGAGCAGTTCTTC	CASSSTGNEQFF
TRBJ2-7	TRBV27	TRBD2	many	TGTGCCAGCAGTCCAACCCTAGCGGGGGGGCCCTACGAGCAGTACTTC	CASSPTLAGGPYEQYF
TRBJ2-7	TRBV11-3	.	many	TGTGCCAGCAGCCCACGGACAGCTTCCTACGAGCAGTACTTC	CASSPRTASYEQYF
TRBJ2-3	TRBV5-1	TRBD2	many	TGCGCCAGCAGCTCCGGGACTAGCGGGAGTTATACGCAGTATTTT	CASSSGTSGSYTQYF
TRBJ1-2	TRBV5-1	TRBD1	many	TGCGCCAGCAGCTCGACAGGGGACTATGGCTACACCTTC	CASSSTGDYGYTF
TRBJ2-1	TRBV12-3/TRBV12-4	TRBD2	many	TGTGCCAGCAGACATTCACTAGCGGGAGGGAATGAGCAGTTCTTC	CASRHSLAGGNEQFF
TRBJ2-5	TRBV29-1	.	.	TGCAGCGTTGAAGATCTTTTGGCGGGGGCAGAGACCCAGTACTTC	CSVEDLLAGAETQYF
TRBJ2-7	TRBV27	.	.	TGTGCCTCTGGGGACCTGCCTTACGAGCAGTACTTC	CASGDLPYEQYF
TRBJ2-5	TRBV11-2	TRBD2	many	TGTGCCAGCAGCTTCGATAGTGCGGGAGATCAAGAGACCCAGTACTTC	CASSFDSAGDQETQYF
TRBJ1-6	TRBV20-1	TRBD1	many	TGCAGTGCTAGGACAGGGCCGGATCAACCCCTCCACTTT	CSARTGPDQPLHF
TRBJ2-1	TRBV12-3/TRBV12-4	TRBD2	.	TGTGCCAGCAGTTTCGGGGGGGCCTTCTCCATGGATGAGCAGTTCTTC	CASSFGGAFSMDEQFF
TRBJ1-5	TRBV7-8	.	many	TGTGCCAGCAGCTTAGGTGGGGTTGGCAATCAGCCCCAGCATTTT	CASSLGGVGNQPQHF
TRBJ2-3	TRBV11-2	TRBD2	many	TGTGCCAGCAGCTTAGGTAGCCCTAGCGGGGTGTGGAGAGATACGCAGTATTTT	CASSLGSPSGVWRDTQYF
TRBJ1-5	TRBV5-1	.	few	TGTGCCGCGGGGTCACAGCCCCAGCATTTT	CAAGSQPQHF
TRBJ2-5	TRBV7-6	TRBD2	many	TGTGCCAGCAGCTTAGGGGTGTTCGGACTAGCGGGGGGAGAGACCCAGTACTTC	CASSLGVFGLAGGETQYF
TRBJ1-2	TRBV12-3/TRBV12-4	.	many	TGTGCCAGCAGTTTACGGGGAGGCTATGGCTACACCTTC	CASSLRGGYGYTF
TRBJ1-5	TRBV3-1	TRBD1	many	TGTGCCAGCAGCCACACAGGGGGTAGGCAGCCCCAGCATTTT	CASSHTGGRQPQHF
TRBJ1-5	TRBV30	.	few	TGTGCCTGTAGGGGCGCGGATGGCAATCAGCCCCAGCATTTT	CACRGADGNQPQHF
TRBJ1-5	TRBV5-6	.	few	TGTGCCAGCAGCTTATACGGGGAAGAGCCCCAGCATTTT	CASSLYGEEPQHF
TRBJ2-7	TRBV29-1	.	.	TGCAGCGTTGAATCGGACGTTAATCGCCCCTACGAGCAGTACTTC	CSVESDVNRPYEQYF
TRBJ2-7	TRBV20-1	.	few	TGCAGTGCTAGGGAACGGGACACAACGAGCTACGAGCAGTACTTC	CSARERDTTSYEQYF
TRBJ2-5	TRBV11-2	.	.	TGTGCCAGCACTCCTGGAATGGGAGTGGGGAAGACCCAGTACTTC	CASTPGMGVGKTQYF
TRBJ1-2	TRBV7-9	TRBD1	once	TGTGCCAGCAGCGAGGGACAGGAAGATGGCTACACCTTC	CASSEGQEDGYTF
TRBJ1-4	TRBV12-3/TRBV12-4	.	.	TGTGCCAGCAGAGGCGGGGATGGTGGTGAAAAACTGTTTTTT	CASRGGDGGEKLFF
TRBJ2-2	TRBV2	.	many	TGTGCCAGCAGTGAATACCTGGCCGGGGAGCTGTTTTTT	CASSEYLAGELFF
TRBJ2-1	TRBV28	TRBD2	many	TGTGCCAGCAAGGTCCGCGGGGGGTACAATGAGCAGTTCTTC	CASKVRGGYNEQFF
TRBJ2-3	TRBV4-1	.	few	TGCGCCAGCAGCCAAGGGGTAGGTGGAGATACGCAGTATTTT	CASSQGVGGDTQYF
TRBJ2-3	TRBV18	TRBD2	many	TGTGCCAGCTCACCACCACGGGGGGGCACAGATACGCAGTATTTT	CASSPPRGGTDTQYF
TRBJ2-1	TRBV12-3/TRBV12-4	.	.	TGTGCCAGCAGACCGACTGGGACCAATGAGCAGTTCTTC	CASRPTGTNEQFF
TRBJ2-3	TRBV5-1	.	many	TGTGCCAGCAGCTTAGGAGATACGCAGTATTTT	CASSLGDTQYF
TRBJ2-2	TRBV30	TRBD2	.	TGTGCCTGGAGTCCTCCGGGACTAGCGGGAGTCGCGAACACCGGGGAGCTGTTTTTT	CAWSPPGLAGVANTGELFF